The 29 T cell receptor beta chains in this list originate from one sample, sequenced in a study of T-cell reconstitution after alpha-beta-depleted transplantation in children. Unique molecular identifiers were used in preparing the TCRbeta library. Via MiXCR, TCRdb re-called the PCR reads, giving one row per CDR3 protein. The profile shows about 830,000 distinct CDR3 sequences, 16% of them singletons. The specimen comprised PBMCs, mostly from graft donor cells, sampled 360 days after TCRalphabeta/CD19-depleted stem cell transplant. These receptors were collected from a male patient between 10 and 17 years old who had a stem cell transplant for acute lymphoblastic leukemia, so the T cells may come from the graft donor.

The rearrangement uses TRBV7-9 and TRBJ2-7; 11 nucleotides align to TRBD2. The germline gives CDR1 SEHNR, CDR2 FQNEAQ (reference sequence). V was clipped by 5 bases and J by 7 bases; unmatched bases: 16. The CDR3 is 17 residues long. CDR3 sequence: CASSGRLAGLKGSEQYF. For the CDR3, the DNA is TGTGCCAGCAGCGGCCGACTAGCGGGGTTGAAGGGAAGTGAGCAGTACTTC. Filled out from reference TRBV7-9 and TRBJ2-7, the complete variable domain reads DTGVSQNPRHKITKRGQNVTFRCDPISEHNRLYWYRQTLGQGPEFLTYFQNEAQLEKSRLLSDRFSAERPKGSFSTLEIQRTEQGDSAMYLCASSGRLAGLKGSEQYFGPGTRLTVT.

This clonotype was seen a few times. This chain connects TRBV6-1 to TRBJ2-2; 7 nucleotides align to TRBD2. Trimming took 10 bases from V and 7 from J; bases not matched to a gene: 12. Per germline, CDR1 MNHNS and CDR2 SASEGT. The CDR3 has 14 residues. CDR3 protein: CATSRAGVGGELFF. CDR3 bases: TGTGCCACCAGCCGGGCGGGAGTAGGCGGGGAGCTGTTTTTT.

The rearrangement joins TRBV3-1 to TRBJ2-1; D not certain. CDR3 length: 18 amino acids. Germline V gives CDR1 LGHDT, CDR2 YNNKEL (reference sequence). Trimming removed 10 bases at V and 1 base at J, with 26 bases between. The CDR3 protein is CATSQDELSESSYNEQFF. For the CDR3, the DNA is TGTGCCACCTCCCAAGACGAGCTGTCGGAATCGTCCTACAATGAGCAGTTCTTC.

V gene TRBV6-5 combines with J gene TRBJ2-2; 13 bases align to TRBD2. The germline V gene encodes CDR1 MNHEY and CDR2 SVGAGI. The CDR3 loop spans 16 amino acids. The ends lost 2 bases at V and 7 bases at J; junction bases unmatched: 4. The CDR3 reads CASSYGTSGKVGELFF. The CDR3 region has the DNA TGTGCCAGCAGTTACGGGACTAGCGGGAAAGTCGGGGAGCTGTTTTTT.

At least ten counts were recorded for this clonotype. This chain joins TRBV27 and TRBJ2-1; D is perhaps TRBD1 or TRBD2 (5 bases each). This CDR3 contains 14 residues. The germline CDR1 and CDR2 sequences are MNHEY and SMNVEV (reference sequence). V was pared by 2 bases and J by 9 bases, with 14 bases between. The CDR3 DNA reads TGTGCCAGCAGTTTAACGATCGGGACGGCTGAGCAGTTCTTC. Translated, it gives CASSLTIGTAEQFF.

The chain links TRBV7-9 to TRBJ2-1; 9 nucleotides match TRBD1. This CDR3 spans 14 amino acids. The germline gives CDR1 SEHNR, CDR2 FQNEAQ (reference sequence). The J segment lost 13 bases and the V segment lost 4 bases, leaving 11 bases of the junction unmatched. The CDR3 region is CASSSGGQGLIQFF. Here the CDR3 DNA reads TGTGCCAGCAGCTCCGGGGGACAGGGACTGATTCAGTTCTTC.

The chain employs TRBV6-5 and TRBJ2-1; D unclear. Trimming cost V 2 bases and J 5 bases, with 10 bases left between them. Germline loops: CDR1 MNHEY, CDR2 SVGAGI. The CDR3 is 14 amino acids. The CDR3 nucleotides read TGTGCCAGCAGTTACGGCCTGGGCCACAATGAGCAGTTCTTC. Translation: CASSYGLGHNEQFF.

This clonotype was picked up a small number of times. The rearrangement links TRBV15 to TRBJ2-4; no firm D call. The ends were cut back, 0 bases at V and 6 bases at J, with 0 bases in the middle. The CDR3 consists of 11 residues. Per the germline V gene, CDR1 is LNHNV and CDR2 is YYDKDF (reference sequence). The CDR3 loop is CATSRENIQYF. The CDR3 bases are TGTGCCACCAGCAGAGAAAACATTCAGTACTTC.

Concerning this clonotype itself: At one end, the junction sequence differs from germline, possibly due to a read error. The rearrangement links TRBV28 to TRBJ1-3; 7 bases map to TRBD1. This CDR3 spans 14 amino acids. CDR1 and CDR2 from the germline V gene are MDHEN and SYDVKM. CDR3 sequence (DNA): TGTGCCAGCAGCCGGGACAGAACTAGTAGCACCATATGTTTT. It encodes CASSRDRTSSTICF.

This sequence joins TRBV14 and TRBJ2-1; D might be TRBD2 (6 bases). The CDR3 loop spans 16 amino acids. Trimming pared 2 bases from V and 8 bases from J, leaving 19 bases between. Germline CDR1 reads SGHDN; CDR2 reads FVKESK. The CDR3 loop is CASSQRPGTDRYEQFF. CDR3 DNA: TGTGCCAGCAGCCAACGACCCGGGACTGATAGGTATGAGCAGTTCTTC.

This clonotype was observed a few times. The rearrangement uses TRBV12-3 or TRBV12-4 and TRBJ1-1, with TRBD1 matching over 7 bases. The ends lost 1 base at V and 8 bases at J; junction bases unmatched: 10. The CDR3 contains 15 residues. Here the CDR3 DNA reads TGTGCCAGCAGTTTAGATTCTCCCTCACAGGGGGAAGCTTTCTTT. Its protein is CASSLDSPSQGEAFF.

This clonotype was detected ten times or more. The chain employs TRBV5-1 and TRBJ2-1; possible D gene TRBD2, 5 bases. CDR3 length: 14 amino acids. Trimming took 6 bases from V and 4 from J, leaving 14 bases between them. Germline V gene data show CDR1 as SGHRS and CDR2 as YFSETQ. The CDR3, as DNA: TGCGCCAGCACCCCCTCGGGGTTATACAATGAGCAGTTCTTC. This codes for CASTPSGLYNEQFF.

This clonotype came up a few times. The chain carries TRBV20-1 and TRBJ1-5, with a possible D match to TRBD1 (5 bases). Germline values: CDR1 DFQATT, CDR2 SNEGSKA (reference sequence). This CDR3 is built from 14 residues. The V and J ends lost 0 bases and 6 bases respectively, with 12 bases between them. CDR3 coding DNA: TGCAGTGCTAGAGAGGCAGGGCAGGGTCAGCCCCAGCATTTT. Amino acid sequence: CSAREAGQGQPQHF.

This clonotype was found many times. This sequence joins TRBV12-3 or TRBV12-4 and TRBJ2-7; 9 bases align to TRBD2. The length of the CDR3 is 13 residues. V shed 6 bases and J 5 bases; nucleotides not matched to a gene: 5. In nucleotides, the CDR3 is TGTGCCAGCAGCGGGACTAGCCGCAACGAGCAGTACTTC. Encoded protein: CASSGTSRNEQYF.

The rearrangement links TRBV11-2 to TRBJ2-1; the match to TRBD1 covers 8 bases. Per germline, CDR1 SGHAT and CDR2 FQNNGV. The V segment lost 4 bases and the J segment 2 bases; nucleotides outside the gene matches: 4. The CDR3 contains 15 residues. CDR3 region: CASSSLDRAYNEQFF. The CDR3, as DNA: TGTGCCAGCAGCTCCTTGGACAGGGCCTACAATGAGCAGTTCTTC.

This clonotype was detected only a few times. This chain uses TRBV11-1 with TRBJ2-2; TRBD2 is a possible D gene (7 bases). Trimming shortened V by 1 base and J by 9 bases, and 27 bases separated the two germline ends. This CDR3 has 19 residues. The germline gives CDR1 SGHAT, CDR2 FQDESV (reference sequence). CDR3 protein: CASSLVAPWRGGPNRELFF. CDR3 coding DNA: TGTGCCAGCAGCTTAGTCGCCCCTTGGAGGGGGGGCCCCAATCGGGAGCTGTTTTTT.

The chain recombines TRBV7-8 with TRBJ2-3; 7 bases match TRBD1. CDR1 is SGHVS and CDR2 is FQNEAQ in the germline V gene. The CDR3 contains 20 residues. V was clipped by 0 bases and J by 2 bases; unmatched bases: 17. The CDR3 DNA reads as TGTGCCAGCAGCTTAGCGCTGGATAGGGGGCAATTGTCGGACACAGATACGCAGTATTTT. Translating gives CASSLALDRGQLSDTDTQYF.

This chain uses TRBV4-1 with TRBJ2-1, with TRBD2 as a possible D gene (5 bases). With 4 bases removed from V and 4 bases from J, the gap between germline ends came to 11 bases. This CDR3 has 14 residues. CDR1 and CDR2 from the germline V gene are MGHRA and YSYEKL. CDR3 bases: TGCGCCAGCAGCCGGTCGGACTTGTACAATGAGCAGTTCTTC. Protein: CASSRSDLYNEQFF.

V gene TRBV15 combines with J gene TRBJ2-7; tentatively, D is TRBD1 or TRBD2 (5 bases each). The CDR3 totals 20 residues. The germline CDR1 and CDR2 sequences are LNHNV and YYDKDF (reference sequence). V lost 3 bases and J 0 bases, leaving 27 bases between the germline ends. CDR3 DNA: TGTGCCACCAGCAGCGAATCCGCCTTATCCCGGGACGTAAACTCCTACGAGCAGTACTTC. Translating it yields CATSSESALSRDVNSYEQYF.

The chain employs TRBV5-1 and TRBJ2-7; D is possibly TRBD1 or TRBD2 (6 bases each). This CDR3 has 15 residues. Germline lookup yields CDR1 SGHRS and CDR2 YFSETQ. V shed 3 bases and J shed 4 bases, with 17 bases lying between them. CDR3: CASSYHREVSYEQYF. The CDR3 DNA is TGCGCCAGCAGCTATCACAGGGAGGTGTCATACGAGCAGTACTTC. The whole variable domain, remainder taken from reference TRBV5-1 and TRBJ2-7, is KAGVTQTPRYLIKTRGQQVTLSCSPISGHRSVSWYQQTPGQGLQFLFEYFSETQRNKGNFPGRFSGRQFSNSRSEMNVSTLELGDSALYLCASSYHREVSYEQYFGPGTRLTVT.

The gene calls are TRBV4-1 and TRBJ1-4; 9 bases are a match to TRBD1. Germline-derived CDR1 and CDR2 are MGHRA and YSYEKL. The length of the CDR3 is 16 residues. Trimming took 4 bases from V and 8 from J; bases not matched to a gene: 11. CDR3 sequence: CASSPGDGTGREKLFF. The CDR3 DNA sequence: TGCGCCAGCAGCCCCGGGGACGGGACAGGGAGGGAAAAACTGTTTTTT.

With respect to this clonotype: Given a much more abundant clone one base away, this may be a read error. V gene TRBV29-1 combines with J gene TRBJ1-4; no clear D gene. The CDR3 sequence is 13 residues long. Germline loops: CDR1 SQVTM, CDR2 ANQGSEA. The CDR3 sequence: CGVDGSLNEKLFF. Written as DNA, the CDR3 is TGCGGCGTTGACGGCAGCCTGAATGAAAAACTGTTTTTT.

The chain combines TRBV19 with TRBJ1-1; a possible D gene is TRBD1 (5 bases). The V gene's germline CDR1 is LNHDA and CDR2 SQIVND (reference sequence). The CDR3 is 14 amino acids. Between the trimmed V and J ends, which lost 5 bases and 5 bases, there was a span of 15 bases. Here the CDR3 DNA reads TGTGCCAGTAGTTCAAACTCAGGGAGGACTGAAGCTTTCTTT. As protein: CASSSNSGRTEAFF.

Worth noting for this clonotype: The conserved phenylalanine or tryptophan is not found at the CDR3 terminus, so this likely reflects a read error. The CDR3 coding sequence is TGTGCCAGCAGCTTACGGGGCGAGCAGTACCTC. As protein: CASSLRGEQYL. The chain combines TRBV5-5 with TRBJ2-7, with D tentatively TRBD2 (5 bases). Germline V lookup: CDR1 SGHKS, CDR2 YYEKEE (reference sequence). The V end was cut by 2 bases, the J end by 6 bases, with 6 bases between. The CDR3 has 11 amino acids.

This clonotype was seen many times. The DNA of the CDR3 is TGTGCCAGCAGTTTCCGGGCAGGGGCTTACCCCTACGAGCAGTACTTC. Its protein product is CASSFRAGAYPYEQYF. The V call is TRBV12-3 or TRBV12-4, the J call TRBJ2-7, with a tentative D call TRBD1 (6 bases). CDR3 size: 16 residues. Trimming removed 3 bases from V and 2 bases from J, with 17 bases in between.

The chain recombines TRBV7-2 with TRBJ2-1; 10 positions match TRBD2. The length of the CDR3 is 15 residues. V was pared by 2 bases and J by 7 bases, with 5 bases of the junction left unmatched. From germline, CDR1 is SGHTA and CDR2 FQGNSA. In DNA form, the CDR3 reads TGTGCCAGCAGCTTAAAAGCGGGAGGGGTTAATGAGCAGTTCTTC. Its translation: CASSLKAGGVNEQFF.

The J gene is TRBJ2-1, the V gene TRBV7-6, with TRBD2 matching over 7 bases. Germline CDR1 and CDR2: SGHVS and FNYEAQ. The trim removed 3 bases at V and 3 bases at J, leaving 8 bases unmatched. The CDR3 totals 16 residues. CDR3 sequence reads: CASSFASGRHYNEQFF. CDR3 in DNA: TGTGCCAGCAGCTTCGCTAGCGGTCGCCACTACAATGAGCAGTTCTTC.

This clonotype was observed a few times. The chain recombines TRBV25-1 with TRBJ2-4; no firm D call. The V gene's germline CDR1 is MGHDK and CDR2 SYGVNS. V lost 3 bases to trimming and J lost 8 bases, with 8 bases between them. The CDR3 has 12 residues. The CDR3 sequence: CASSDEGYIQYF. CDR3 DNA sequence: TGTGCCAGCAGTGACGAAGGGTACATTCAGTACTTC.

This clonotype was seen a handful of times. The V gene is TRBV29-1, the J gene TRBJ2-6, with 7 bases that match TRBD2. V gave up 4 bases and J gave up 3 bases; unmatched junction bases: 9. Germline V lookup: CDR1 SQVTM, CDR2 ANQGSEA. The CDR3 has 16 amino acids. The CDR3 sequence: CSVGEGIVFGANVLTF. The CDR3, as DNA: TGCAGCGTTGGGGAGGGGATAGTGTTTGGGGCCAACGTCCTGACTTTC.